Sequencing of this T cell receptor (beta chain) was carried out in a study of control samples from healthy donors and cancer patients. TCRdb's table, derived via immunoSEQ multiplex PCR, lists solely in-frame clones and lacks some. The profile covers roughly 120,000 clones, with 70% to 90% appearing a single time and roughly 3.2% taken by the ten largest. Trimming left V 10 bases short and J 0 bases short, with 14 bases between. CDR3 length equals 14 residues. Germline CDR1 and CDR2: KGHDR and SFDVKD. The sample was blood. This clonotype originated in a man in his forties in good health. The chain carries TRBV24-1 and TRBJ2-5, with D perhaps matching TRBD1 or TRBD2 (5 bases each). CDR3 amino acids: CATDNWGNQETQYF. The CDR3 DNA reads TGTGCCACTGATAACTGGGGGAACCAAGAGACCCAGTACTTC.